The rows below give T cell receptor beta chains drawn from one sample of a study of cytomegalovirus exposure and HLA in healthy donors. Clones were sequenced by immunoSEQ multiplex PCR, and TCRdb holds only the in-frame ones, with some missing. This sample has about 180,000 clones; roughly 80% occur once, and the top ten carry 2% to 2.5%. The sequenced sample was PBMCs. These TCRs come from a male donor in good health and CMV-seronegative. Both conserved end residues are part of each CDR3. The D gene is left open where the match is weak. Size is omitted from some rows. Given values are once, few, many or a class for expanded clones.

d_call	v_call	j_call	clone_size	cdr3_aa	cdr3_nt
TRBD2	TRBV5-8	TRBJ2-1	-	CASSLELAFDNEQFF	TGTGCCAGCAGCTTGGAACTAGCGTTTGACAATGAGCAGTTCTTC
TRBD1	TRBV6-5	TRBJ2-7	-	CASSTGGQEEYEQYF	TGTGCCAGCAGTACGGGTGGACAGGAAGAGTACGAGCAGTACTTC
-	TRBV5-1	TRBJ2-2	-	CASSLVGSDTGELFF	TGCGCCAGCAGCTTGGTTGGGAGTGACACCGGGGAGCTGTTTTTT
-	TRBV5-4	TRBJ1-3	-	CASSSPTGSGNTIYF	TGTGCCAGCAGCTCGCCTACAGGGTCCGGAAACACCATATATTTT
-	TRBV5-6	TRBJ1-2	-	CASSLVRGLYGYTF	TGTGCCAGCAGCTTGGTCAGAGGCCTCTATGGCTACACCTTC
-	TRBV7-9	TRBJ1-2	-	CASSLGGGALFYGYTF	TGTGCCAGCAGCTTAGGAGGAGGGGCCCTTTTCTATGGCTACACCTTC
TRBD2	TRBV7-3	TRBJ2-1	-	CASSALAGGSYNEQFF	TGTGCCAGCAGCGCTCTAGCGGGGGGGTCCTACAATGAGCAGTTCTTC
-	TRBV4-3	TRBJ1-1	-	CASSQDLRGGTEAFF	TGCGCCAGCAGCCAAGATTTGAGAGGGGGCACTGAAGCTTTCTTT
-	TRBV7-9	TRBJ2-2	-	CASSFLRDTNTGELFF	TGTGCCAGCAGCTTTCTCCGGGACACAAACACCGGGGAGCTGTTTTTT
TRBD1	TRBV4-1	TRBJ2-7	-	CASSYTGQTYEQYF	TGCGCCAGCAGCTACACGGGACAGACCTACGAGCAGTACTTC
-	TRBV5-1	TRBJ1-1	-	CASSLVGAGNTEAFF	TGCGCCAGCAGCTTGGTGGGGGCGGGGAACACTGAAGCTTTCTTT
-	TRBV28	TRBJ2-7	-	CASSFAAGLPSYEQYF	TGTGCCAGCAGTTTTGCGGCGGGACTCCCATCTTACGAGCAGTACTTC
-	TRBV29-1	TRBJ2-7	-	CSVEQGYEQYF	TGCAGCGTTGAACAGGGCTACGAGCAGTACTTC
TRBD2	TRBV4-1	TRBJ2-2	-	CASSQEGLAGVGTGELFF	TGCGCCAGCAGCCAAGAAGGATTAGCGGGAGTCGGCACCGGGGAGCTGTTTTTT
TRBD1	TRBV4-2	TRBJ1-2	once	CASSPYGERQGLGGYTF	TGTGCCAGCAGCCCCTATGGCGAGCGACAGGGATTGGGTGGCTACACCTTC
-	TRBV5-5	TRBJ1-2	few	CASSAWAGLGYTF	TGTGCCAGCAGCGCGTGGGCAGGGCTTGGCTACACCTTC
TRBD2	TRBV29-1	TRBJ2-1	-	CSVDGLADNNEQFF	TGCAGCGTTGATGGACTAGCGGATAACAATGAGCAGTTCTTC
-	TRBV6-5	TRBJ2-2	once	CASTGVVGWELFF	TGTGCCAGCACCGGGGTGGTTGGTTGGGAGCTGTTTTTT
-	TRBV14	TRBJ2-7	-	CASSHRFGGYYEQYF	TGTGCCAGCAGCCACCGCTTTGGCGGTTACTACGAGCAGTACTTC
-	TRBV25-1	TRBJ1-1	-	CASRKQGRVTEAFF	TGTGCCAGCAGAAAACAAGGCCGGGTTACTGAAGCTTTCTTT
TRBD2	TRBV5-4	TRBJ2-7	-	CASSLVGGGSYEQYF	TGTGCCAGCAGCTTGGTGGGGGGGGGCTCCTACGAGCAGTACTTC
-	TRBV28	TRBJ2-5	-	CASSPGPAREQYF	TGTGCCAGCAGTCCCGGACCGGCGAGGGAGCAGTACTTC
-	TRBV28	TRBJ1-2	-	CASSAGEGGYTF	TGTGCCAGCAGTGCGGGGGAAGGCGGCTACACCTTC
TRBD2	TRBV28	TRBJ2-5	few	CASSLSGGGTRGSETQYF	TGTGCCAGCAGTTTATCCGGGGGGGGCACCCGTGGGTCGGAGACCCAGTACTTC
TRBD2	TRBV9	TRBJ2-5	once	CASSVGSSTGGKTQYF	TGTGCCAGCAGCGTAGGATCTAGCACCGGGGGGAAGACCCAGTACTTC
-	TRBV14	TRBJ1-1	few	CASSQEERSTEAFF	TGTGCCAGCAGCCAAGAAGAAAGGAGCACTGAAGCTTTCTTT
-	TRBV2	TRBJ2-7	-	CASSATRGPNEQYF	TGTGCCAGCAGTGCGACCAGGGGACCCAACGAGCAGTACTTC
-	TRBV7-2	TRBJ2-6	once	CASSLPVEAPVLTF	TGTGCCAGCAGCCTGCCGGTGGAGGCCCCCGTCCTGACTTTC
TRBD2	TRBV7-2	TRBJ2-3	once	CASSLRAGAGADTQYF	TGTGCCAGCAGCTTAAGGGCGGGAGCGGGGGCAGATACGCAGTATTTT
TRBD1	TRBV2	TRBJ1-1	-	CASSPRTGGYTEAFF	TGTGCCAGCAGCCCTAGGACAGGGGGCTACACTGAAGCTTTCTTT
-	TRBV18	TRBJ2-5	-	CASSPTGGQETQYF	TGTGCCAGCTCACCGACCGGGGGCCAAGAGACCCAGTACTTC
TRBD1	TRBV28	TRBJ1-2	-	CASSLELAGQGHGYTF	TGTGCCAGCAGTTTAGAACTAGCGGGACAGGGCCATGGCTACACCTTC
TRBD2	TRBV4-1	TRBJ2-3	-	CASRGLGTDTQYF	TGCGCCAGCCGCGGACTAGGCACAGATACGCAGTATTTT
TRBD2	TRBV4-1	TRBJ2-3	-	CASSPEGTSGGPDTDTQYF	TGCGCCAGCAGCCCGGAAGGAACTAGCGGGGGGCCAGACACAGATACGCAGTATTTT
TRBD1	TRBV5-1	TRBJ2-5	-	CASSSRQGRITTQETQYF	TGCGCCAGCAGCAGCCGACAGGGACGGATAACTACCCAAGAGACCCAGTACTTC
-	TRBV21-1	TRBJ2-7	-	CASSKGQESSYEQYF	TGTGCCAGCAGCAAAGGACAGGAGAGCTCCTACGAGCAGTACTTC
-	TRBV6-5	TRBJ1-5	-	CASSYSSLQPQHF	TGTGCCAGCAGTTACTCCTCCCTTCAGCCCCAGCATTTT
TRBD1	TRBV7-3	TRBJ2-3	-	CASSALRDRGPTDTQYF	TGTGCCAGCAGCGCCCTCCGGGACAGAGGTCCCACAGATACGCAGTATTTT
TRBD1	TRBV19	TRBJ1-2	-	CASRPSRTGLRGYTF	TGTGCCAGTAGACCATCCCGGACAGGGCTGAGGGGCTACACCTTC
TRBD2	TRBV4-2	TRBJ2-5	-	CASSQDWASGLGRETQYF	TGTGCCAGCAGCCAAGATTGGGCTAGCGGGCTGGGGCGAGAGACCCAGTACTTC
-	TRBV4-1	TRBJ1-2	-	CASSQPTSARANYGYTF	TGCGCCAGCAGCCAACCAACATCAGCGAGAGCTAACTATGGCTACACCTTC
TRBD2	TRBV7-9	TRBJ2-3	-	CASSPGLAGVEADTQYF	TGTGCCAGCAGCCCAGGGCTAGCGGGAGTGGAGGCAGATACGCAGTATTTT
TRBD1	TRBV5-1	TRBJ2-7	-	CASSLQGVSSGEQYF	TGCGCCAGCAGCTTACAGGGGGTCTCCTCGGGGGAGCAGTACTTC
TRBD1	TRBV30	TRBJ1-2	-	CAWSVLQGAGYGYTF	TGTGCCTGGAGTGTACTCCAGGGGGCGGGATATGGCTACACCTTC
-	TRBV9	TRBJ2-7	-	CASSPTGYEQYF	TGTGCCAGCAGCCCGACAGGCTACGAGCAGTACTTC
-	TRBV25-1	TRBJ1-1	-	CASSGRGLNTEAFF	TGTGCCAGCAGTGGGCGGGGATTGAACACTGAAGCTTTCTTT
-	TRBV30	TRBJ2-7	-	CAWRFGLAYEQYF	TGTGCCTGGAGATTTGGGTTAGCGTACGAGCAGTACTTC
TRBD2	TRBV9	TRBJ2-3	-	CASSPDAGDVHTQYF	TGTGCCAGCAGCCCTGACGCGGGAGATGTCCATACGCAGTATTTT
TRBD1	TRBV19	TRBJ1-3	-	CASSTLGTVSGNTIYF	TGTGCCAGTAGTACGTTGGGGACAGTCTCTGGAAACACCATATATTTT
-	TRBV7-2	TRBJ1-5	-	CASSYGVGVGQPQHF	TGTGCCAGCAGTTACGGAGTCGGGGTCGGGCAGCCCCAGCATTTT
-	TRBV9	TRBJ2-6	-	CASSARVSGANVLTF	TGTGCCAGCAGCGCAAGAGTATCTGGGGCCAACGTCCTGACTTTC
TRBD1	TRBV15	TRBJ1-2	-	CATSSTRDRDFYGYTF	TGTGCCACCAGCAGTACCCGGGACAGGGACTTCTATGGCTACACCTTC
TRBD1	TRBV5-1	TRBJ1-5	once	CASSSHAGQGNQPQHF	TGCGCCAGCAGCTCGCACGCCGGACAGGGAAATCAGCCCCAGCATTTT